The next 12 T cell receptor beta chains were all read from a single sample in a study of tumor-infiltrating lymphocytes in primary liver carcinoma. From 500 ng of total RNA, TCR beta-specific cDNA was reverse-transcribed using a constant-region primer. It was through three nested multiplex PCR rounds of slightly modified ARM-PCR that TCR beta libraries arose. Running 9 to 10 cycles apiece, the first two PCR rounds relied on TRBV1-TRBV30 forward primers together with a C-beta reverse primer. TCRdb used MiXCR to reprocess the multiplex PCR reads, holding one entry per CDR3 protein. Here the sample spans tens of thousands of distinct CDR3 sequences, about three quarters being singletons. Joint extraction of RNA and DNA used roughly 19-32 mg of bulk tissue that was unsorted. The sequenced material came from liver tumor tissue from sampling region 1. Subset meaning: tumor region T1, superior pole. All receptors come from a man between 35 and 55 years old with primary liver carcinoma and hepatitis B virus infection.

Concerning this clonotype itself: Lacking the conserved final phenylalanine or tryptophan, this CDR3 likely reflects a read error. The chain is built from TRBV28 and TRBJ2-5; 10 nucleotides align to TRBD1. The ends lost 5 bases at V and 9 bases at J; junction bases unmatched: 6. Looked up from germline, CDR1 is MDHEN and CDR2 is SYDVKM. This CDR3 region has 13 residues. As DNA, the CDR3 is TGTGCCAGCAGTGGGGACAGGGGAACCCCCCAGTACCTC. Translating gives CASSGDRGTPQYL.

A word on this clonotype: The conserved phenylalanine or tryptophan normally closing the CDR3 is absent here, so this likely arose from a read error. The chain links TRBV12-3 or TRBV12-4 to TRBJ1-5; the match to TRBD1 covers 8 bases. This CDR3 spans 14 amino acids. The CDR3 nucleotides are TGTGCCGGCAGCCTGGGACAGGTCAATCAGCCCCAGCATTAT. Residues: CAGSLGQVNQPQHY.

Remarks on this clonotype: This may be a read error, as it is one base from a much larger clone. The genes are TRBV10-3 and TRBJ2-3; weak D call: TRBD2 (6 bases). V was shortened by 3 bases and J by 7 bases, with 11 bases between the two germline ends. The CDR3 extends over 13 amino acids. Germline V lookup: CDR1 ENHRY, CDR2 SYGVKD. CDR3 DNA sequence: TGTGCCATCAGTGACGCTAGCGCCCATACGCAGTATTTT. This sequence encodes CAISDASAHTQYF.

To note about this clonotype: A junction end diverges from the germline sequence, so it may reflect a read error. CDR3 amino acids: CTSSIRTADTQYF. As DNA, the CDR3 is TGTACCAGCAGCATCCGGACAGCAGATACACAGTATTTT. The rearrangement uses TRBV11-2 and TRBJ2-3, with D possibly matching TRBD1 (6 bases). Germline V gives CDR1 SGHAT, CDR2 FQNNGV. CDR3 size: 13 residues.

In the case of this clonotype: Being one base from a much bigger clone, this may be a read error. The DNA for the CDR3 is TGCGCCAGCAGCTTGACCAGCTCCTACAATGAGCAGTTCTTC. This codes for CASSLTSSYNEQFF. The chain uses TRBV5-1 and TRBJ2-1, with D unresolved. V lost 1 base to trimming and J lost 0 bases, with 5 bases between them. Germline CDR1 is SGHRS and CDR2 is YFSETQ. This CDR3 has 14 residues.

The chain has TRBV6-5 and TRBJ2-7; D remains unclear. Between the trimmed V and J ends, which lost 5 bases and 3 bases, there was a span of 17 bases. The CDR3 extends over 15 amino acids. Germline V gene data show CDR1 as MNHEY and CDR2 as SVGAGI. The CDR3 DNA sequence: TGTGCCAGCAGTCGAACCGGCATAGAAGACTACGAGCAGTACTTC. Protein product: CASSRTGIEDYEQYF.

On this clonotype: An end of the junction differs from the germline gene, which may be a read error. The chain combines TRBV28 with TRBJ2-7, with TRBD2 matching over 9 bases. Germline V CDR1 and CDR2: MDHEN, SYDVKM. The CDR3 is 15 amino acids. CDR3: CTSSSISGSRYEQYF. DNA of the CDR3: TGTACCAGCAGTTCTATTAGCGGGAGCAGGTACGAGCAGTACTTC.

As regards this clonotype: A read error may produce the germline difference seen at one junction end. The V gene is TRBV28, the J gene TRBJ1-2; D unclear. This CDR3 region has 13 residues. Germline CDR1 reads MDHEN; CDR2 reads SYDVKM. CDR3 sequence reads: CATRDSVNYGYTF. As DNA, the CDR3 is TGTGCCACCCGGGATTCTGTGAACTATGGATACACCTTC.

Turning to this clonotype: The conserved phenylalanine or tryptophan is not found at the CDR3 terminus, so this likely reflects a read error. The rearrangement links TRBV29-1 to TRBJ1-1, with D uncertain. This CDR3 contains 11 residues. Germline CDR1 SQVTM, CDR2 ANQGSEA. The CDR3 region is CSISSNTEAFL. In DNA, the CDR3 is TGCAGTATTTCTTCGAACACTGAAGCTTTCTTA.

About this clonotype: The CDR3 does not close with the conserved phenylalanine or tryptophan, likely indicating a read error. The rearrangement uses TRBV4-2 and TRBJ2-4; tentatively, D is TRBD1 (5 bases). The V and J ends lost 0 bases and 6 bases respectively, with 21 bases between them. CDR1 is LGHNA and CDR2 is YNFKEQ in the germline V gene. The CDR3 has 18 residues. In DNA form, the CDR3 reads TGTGCCAGCAGCCAAGAAGGCCCAGGGAAGGGGATCGGAAACATTCAGTACTTA. Its translation is CASSQEGPGKGIGNIQYL.

The genes are TRBV2 and TRBJ1-5, with a weak D call TRBD1 (5 bases). This CDR3 region has 12 residues. From germline, CDR1 is SNHLY and CDR2 FYNNEI. The ends were cut back, 7 bases at V and 7 bases at J, with 11 bases in the middle. The CDR3 coding sequence is TGTGCCAGCACGGGGGAAGGACAGCCCCAGCATTTT. This encodes CASTGEGQPQHF.

Note on this clonotype: The junction and the germline gene differ at one end; a read error may be behind it. J is TRBJ2-5 and V is TRBV5-4; 10 bases are shared with TRBD1. This CDR3 has 14 amino acids. Germline loops: CDR1 SGHNT, CDR2 YYREEE (reference sequence). The CDR3 DNA sequence: TGTGTCAGCAACTCCCGGGACAGGGGAGAGACCCAGTACTTC. Protein product: CVSNSRDRGETQYF.